Below, 9 T cell receptor beta chains from the same sample are listed, as sequenced in a study of blood T cell repertoires in COVID-19. TCRdb's table, derived via immunoSEQ multiplex PCR, lists solely in-frame clones and lacks some. Among roughly 80,000 clones listed, roughly 79% were seen once. Input material: peripheral blood. Receptors originate from a human donor in a cohort sampled during active COVID-19.

The V and J genes are TRBV11-2 and TRBJ2-3; 7 nucleotides line up with TRBD1. The length of the CDR3 is 16 residues. The germline V gene has CDR1 SGHAT and CDR2 FQNNGV. Losses at the gene ends were 1 base for V and 3 bases for J; bases not matched to a gene: 7. CDR3 protein: CASSLGGGRGTDTQYF. The CDR3 bases are TGTGCCAGCAGCTTAGGAGGGGGCAGGGGGACAGATACGCAGTATTTT. Supplemented by reference TRBV11-2 and TRBJ2-3, the full variable domain reads EAGVAQSPRYKIIEKRQSVAFWCNPISGHATLYWYQQILGQGPKLLIQFQNNGVVDDSQLPKDRFSAERLKGVDSTLKIQPAKLEDSAVYLCASSLGGGRGTDTQYFGPGTRLTVL.

The gene calls are TRBV5-1 and TRBJ2-7; TRBD2 might be the D (6 bases). Germline-derived CDR1 and CDR2 are SGHRS and YFSETQ. This CDR3 is 16 amino acids long. V lost 2 bases, J lost 5 bases, and 20 bases lay in between. CDR3 coding DNA: TGCGCCAGCAGCTTCGGGGGTACAGGACGGCAGGACGAGCAGTACTTC. It is translated as CASSFGGTGRQDEQYF.

The CDR3 sequence is CASSLNSGSHNEQFF. The CDR3 DNA is TGCGCCAGCAGCTTGAATAGCGGATCGCACAATGAGCAGTTCTTC. This rearrangement joins TRBV5-1 to TRBJ2-1; tentative D call: TRBD2 (6 bases). V was cut by 1 base and J by 5 bases, with 13 bases left in between. The CDR3 is made up of 15 amino acids. CDR1 is SGHRS and CDR2 is YFSETQ in the germline V gene. Drawing the rest from reference TRBV5-1 and TRBJ2-1, the complete variable domain is KAGVTQTPRYLIKTRGQQVTLSCSPISGHRSVSWYQQTPGQGLQFLFEYFSETQRNKGNFPGRFSGRQFSNSRSEMNVSTLELGDSALYLCASSLNSGSHNEQFFGPGTRLTVL.

This chain links TRBV19 with TRBJ1-4; 8 nucleotides line up with TRBD1. Germline CDR1 is LNHDA and CDR2 is SQIVND (reference sequence). J lost 7 bases, V lost 6 bases, and 7 bases had no gene match. The CDR3 sequence is 14 residues long. This CDR3 is CASRGQGVIEKLFF. CDR3 DNA sequence: TGTGCCAGTAGAGGACAGGGAGTAATTGAAAAACTGTTTTTT.

V usage is TRBV7-6 and J usage is TRBJ2-7, with TRBD1 matching over 8 bases. The CDR3 has 16 amino acids. Per the germline V gene, CDR1 is SGHVS and CDR2 is FNYEAQ. The J segment lost 3 bases and the V segment lost 1 base, leaving 8 bases of the junction unmatched. The CDR3 sequence is CASSLGVTGGGYEQYF. The DNA of the CDR3 is TGTGCCAGCAGCTTAGGTGTTACAGGGGGAGGCTACGAGCAGTACTTC.

The V and J genes are TRBV7-9 and TRBJ2-1; 7 positions match TRBD2. V shed 5 bases and J 5 bases; nucleotides not matched to a gene: 9. The CDR3 covers 15 residues. Germline lookup yields CDR1 SEHNR and CDR2 FQNEAQ (reference sequence). The chain's CDR3 is CASSLGTTWDNEQFF. CDR3 sequence (DNA): TGTGCCAGCAGCCTCGGGACTACCTGGGACAATGAGCAGTTCTTC.

The rearrangement joins TRBV5-1 to TRBJ2-1; TRBD2 agrees at 9 bases. This CDR3 is built from 14 residues. From germline, CDR1 is SGHRS and CDR2 YFSETQ. Unmatched junction bases numbered 10, after V lost 0 bases and J lost 15 bases. Written as DNA, the CDR3 is TGCGCCAGCAGCTTGGGCGCTAGCGGGGCGCGGGGGTTCTTC. It specifies CASSLGASGARGFF.

This chain connects TRBV4-1 to TRBJ1-6; TRBD1 aligns across 7 bases. The germline gives CDR1 MGHRA, CDR2 YSYEKL. V gave up 0 bases and J gave up 5 bases; unmatched junction bases: 1. The CDR3 is 15 amino acids. The CDR3 sequence: CASSQDRGNNSPLHF. The DNA of the CDR3 is TGCGCCAGCAGCCAAGACAGGGGGAATAATTCACCCCTCCACTTT.

The gene calls are TRBV7-9 and TRBJ1-2; possibly TRBD1 for D (5 bases). Trimming removed 0 bases from V and 1 base from J, with 12 bases in between. This CDR3 spans 16 amino acids. Germline CDR1 and CDR2: SEHNR and FQNEAQ (reference sequence). The CDR3 here is CASSLAGASINYGYTF. The CDR3 bases are TGTGCCAGCAGCTTAGCAGGGGCGTCGATTAACTATGGCTACACCTTC. Together with reference TRBV7-9 and TRBJ1-2, the CDR3 gives the full variable domain: DTGVSQNPRHKITKRGQNVTFRCDPISEHNRLYWYRQTLGQGPEFLTYFQNEAQLEKSRLLSDRFSAERPKGSFSTLEIQRTEQGDSAMYLCASSLAGASINYGYTFGSGTRLTVV.